This TCR beta chain was found in a study of spatial heterogeneity in lung cancer. Overall study: Compared with alpha-chain sequences, beta-chain sequences were consistently detected in greater numbers.

The time point: sample taken at primary tumor resection. Unsorted samples of tumor, nontumor lung or frozen PBMC had their whole RNA sequenced. Samples were donated by 72 untreated early-stage non-small cell lung cancer patients. TCRdb redid the calling of the 5' RACE reads with MiXCR, one entry per CDR3 protein. Counted here are 40,000 to 50,000 distinct CDR3 sequences, 7.6% occurring once; the ten biggest clones make up about 13%. Looked up from germline, CDR1 is WSHSY and CDR2 is SAAADI. V lost 7 bases to trimming and J lost 0 bases, with 16 bases between them. The CDR3 contains 15 residues. The V gene is TRBV10-2, the J gene TRBJ2-7; D unclear. This specimen consisted of PBMCs, obtained at surgery. This clonotype originated in a female donor with early-stage non-small cell lung cancer. The CDR3 DNA follows: TGCGCCAGCACGACGGGCGGTAGAGCCTCCTACGAGCAGTACTTC. Translating gives CASTTGGRASYEQYF.